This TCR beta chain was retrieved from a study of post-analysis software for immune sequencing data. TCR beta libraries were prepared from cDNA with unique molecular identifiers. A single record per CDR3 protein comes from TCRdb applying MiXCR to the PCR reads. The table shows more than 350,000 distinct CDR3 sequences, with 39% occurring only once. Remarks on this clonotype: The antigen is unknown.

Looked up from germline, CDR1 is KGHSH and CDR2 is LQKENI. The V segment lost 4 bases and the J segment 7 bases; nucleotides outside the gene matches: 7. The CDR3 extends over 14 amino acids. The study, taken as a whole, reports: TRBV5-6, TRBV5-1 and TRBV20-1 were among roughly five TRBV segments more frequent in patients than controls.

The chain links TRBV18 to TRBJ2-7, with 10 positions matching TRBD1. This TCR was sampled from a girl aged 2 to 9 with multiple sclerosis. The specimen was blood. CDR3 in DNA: TGTGCCAGCTCACGGACAGGGGGAGATGGTGAGCAGTACTTC. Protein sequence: CASSRTGGDGEQYF.